The 16 T cell receptor beta chains reported below all come from one sample, sequenced in a study of T cells in tumors after PD-1 blockade. Measured with immunoSEQ multiplex PCR; TCRdb has only the in-frame clones, and not every one. The sample shows tens of thousands of clones, around 67% of them seen only once. This material consisted of PBMCs, taken after anti-PD-1 treatment. Receptor source: a human donor with basal cell carcinoma.

The chain joins TRBV5-1 to TRBJ1-6; D is unclear. V was cut by 3 bases and J by 2 bases, with 21 bases left in between. Germline-derived CDR1 and CDR2 are SGHRS and YFSETQ. The CDR3 has 19 amino acids. CDR3 sequence (DNA): TGCGCCAGCAGCTCAACTGGACCAGTAGCCTATACCTATAATTCACCCCTCCACTTT. It yields the protein CASSSTGPVAYTYNSPLHF.

The chain links TRBV4-1 to TRBJ2-2; D is perhaps TRBD1 (6 bases). Germline V gene sequence: CDR1 MGHRA, CDR2 YSYEKL. The V gene lost 3 bases and the J gene lost 6 bases, with 14 bases spanning the gap. The CDR3 spans 15 residues. In nucleotides, the CDR3 is TGCGCCAGCAGCCATCCCAAGGGGGTGTCCGGGGAGCTGTTTTTT. As protein: CASSHPKGVSGELFF.

J is TRBJ2-2 and V is TRBV2, with D unresolved. Germline V gene sequence: CDR1 SNHLY, CDR2 FYNNEI. Trimming cost V 0 bases and J 1 base, with 6 bases left between them. The CDR3 runs 15 residues. CDR3 sequence reads: CASSEALGNTGELFF. CDR3 bases: TGTGCCAGCAGTGAAGCGCTGGGGAACACCGGGGAGCTGTTTTTT.

The chain links TRBV4-1 to TRBJ1-1; 8 bases line up with TRBD1. In germline, CDR1 is MGHRA, CDR2 YSYEKL. V was clipped by 2 bases and J by 3 bases; unmatched bases: 11. This CDR3 spans 17 amino acids. In DNA, the CDR3 is TGCGCCAGCAGCCAAAAAACCCCCTCAGGGGGCGACACTGAAGCTTTCTTT. It encodes CASSQKTPSGGDTEAFF.

This chain uses TRBV5-1 with TRBJ2-3; D may be TRBD1 (5 bases). Trimming took off 5 bases at V and 0 bases at J, with 13 bases between the two ends. Germline CDR1 and CDR2: SGHRS and YFSETQ. This CDR3 has 15 amino acids. CDR3 amino acids: CASRIQVPSTDTQYF. The CDR3 bases are TGCGCCAGCAGAATACAGGTTCCTAGCACAGATACGCAGTATTTT.

This chain joins TRBV6-6 and TRBJ2-3, with TRBD1 matching 7 bases. Germline values: CDR1 MNHNY, CDR2 SVGAGI (reference sequence). The CDR3 is 18 residues long. Trimming at V came to 5 bases and at J to 2 bases, leaving 16 bases not matched to a gene. This CDR3 is CASSHTGRGPPYTDTQYF. The CDR3 bases are TGTGCCAGCAGTCACACCGGTAGGGGGCCCCCCTACACAGATACGCAGTATTTT.

This chain connects TRBV11-1 to TRBJ2-4; a possible D gene is TRBD2 (6 bases). Germline V gene data show CDR1 as SGHAT and CDR2 as FQDESV (reference sequence). The CDR3 consists of 14 residues. Trimming removed 5 bases at V and 4 bases at J, with 12 bases between. CDR3 nucleotides: TGTGCCAGCAGCCAACCAGGACTAAAAAACATTCAGTACTTC. It specifies CASSQPGLKNIQYF.

The rearrangement uses TRBV7-2 and TRBJ2-2; unclear D gene. CDR3 length equals 15 residues. The germline CDR1 and CDR2 sequences are SGHTA and FQGNSA. Trimming pared 5 bases from V and 6 bases from J, leaving 16 bases between. Here the CDR3 DNA reads TGTGCCAGCAGCCGTTGGGGAAAAGGATCCGGGGAGCTGTTTTTT. Translated: CASSRWGKGSGELFF.

The chain joins TRBV19 to TRBJ2-5; D might be TRBD1 (8 bases). Germline loops: CDR1 LNHDA, CDR2 SQIVND (reference sequence). This CDR3 spans 16 amino acids. V was shortened by 4 bases and J by 4 bases, with 19 bases between the two germline ends. The chain's CDR3 is CASSTGRQGRGETQYF. The CDR3 DNA is TGTGCCAGTAGTACCGGGAGACAGGGGAGGGGAGAGACCCAGTACTTC.

The V gene is TRBV9, the J gene TRBJ2-7, with TRBD1 matching 10 bases. The CDR3 totals 15 residues. V gave up 0 bases and J gave up 2 bases; unmatched junction bases: 2. CDR1 and CDR2 from the germline V gene are SGDLS and YYNGEE. The CDR3 is CASSVEDRGPYEQYF. The CDR3 bases are TGTGCCAGCAGCGTAGAAGACAGGGGGCCCTACGAGCAGTACTTC. Based on the CDR3 plus reference TRBV9 and TRBJ2-7, the full variable domain is DSGVTQTPKHLITATGQRVTLRCSPRSGDLSVYWYQQSLDQGLQFLIQYYNGEERAKGNILERFSAQQFPDLHSELNLSSLELGDSALYFCASSVEDRGPYEQYFGPGTRLTVT.

Only a few counts were recorded for this clone. V gene TRBV27 combines with J gene TRBJ1-5; no firm D call. V lost 8 bases and J 1 base, leaving 12 bases between the germline ends. Germline CDR1 and CDR2: MNHEY and SMNVEV (reference sequence). The CDR3 has 14 residues. The CDR3 loop is CASGLGNSNQPQHF. DNA for the CDR3: TGTGCCAGCGGCCTGGGGAACAGCAATCAGCCCCAGCATTTT.

The chain combines TRBV5-1 with TRBJ1-6, with 9 bases matching TRBD1. V shed 0 bases, J shed 10 bases, and the junction held 8 bases outside the gene matches. The CDR3 has 16 residues. Per germline, CDR1 SGHRS and CDR2 YFSETQ. CDR3 nucleotide sequence: TGCGCCAGCAGCTTGGGTTCTTGGGGACAGGGCTCACCCCTCCACTTT. This codes for CASSLGSWGQGSPLHF.

The rearrangement uses TRBV5-1 and TRBJ2-3, with no clear D. V dropped 7 bases and J dropped 7 bases, with 7 bases sitting between them. This CDR3 comprises 10 residues. The V gene's germline CDR1 is SGHRS and CDR2 YFSETQ. CDR3 sequence: CASPTYTQYF. Written as DNA, the CDR3 is TGCGCCAGCCCGACTTATACGCAGTATTTT.

The chain couples TRBV10-2 to TRBJ1-1; D gene ambiguous. Trimming left V 5 bases short and J 0 bases short, with 7 bases between. The CDR3 runs to 13 residues. Germline CDR1 and CDR2: WSHSY and SAAADI. The CDR3 here is CASSPTVNTEAFF. In DNA, the CDR3 is TGCGCCAGCAGTCCGACGGTGAACACTGAAGCTTTCTTT.

The genes are TRBV3-1 (or the pseudogene TRBV3-2) and TRBJ1-1; the D gene is possibly TRBD1 (6 bases). Germline V CDR1 and CDR2: LGHDT, YNNKEL (reference sequence). The length of the CDR3 is 16 residues. V lost 1 base and J 5 bases, leaving 17 bases between the germline ends. This chain's CDR3 is CASSQVGQGLGTEAFF. DNA of the CDR3: TGTGCCAGCAGCCAAGTGGGCCAGGGGCTAGGGACTGAAGCTTTCTTT.

The chain uses TRBV3-1 (or the pseudogene TRBV3-2) and TRBJ2-1; 7 bases line up with TRBD2. Germline values: CDR1 LGHDT, CDR2 YNNKEL (reference sequence). CDR3 length: 15 amino acids. V shed 1 base, J shed 2 bases, and the junction held 2 bases outside the gene matches. The CDR3 is CASSQGAGAYNEQFF. Here the CDR3 DNA reads TGTGCCAGCAGCCAAGGGGCGGGGGCCTACAATGAGCAGTTCTTC.